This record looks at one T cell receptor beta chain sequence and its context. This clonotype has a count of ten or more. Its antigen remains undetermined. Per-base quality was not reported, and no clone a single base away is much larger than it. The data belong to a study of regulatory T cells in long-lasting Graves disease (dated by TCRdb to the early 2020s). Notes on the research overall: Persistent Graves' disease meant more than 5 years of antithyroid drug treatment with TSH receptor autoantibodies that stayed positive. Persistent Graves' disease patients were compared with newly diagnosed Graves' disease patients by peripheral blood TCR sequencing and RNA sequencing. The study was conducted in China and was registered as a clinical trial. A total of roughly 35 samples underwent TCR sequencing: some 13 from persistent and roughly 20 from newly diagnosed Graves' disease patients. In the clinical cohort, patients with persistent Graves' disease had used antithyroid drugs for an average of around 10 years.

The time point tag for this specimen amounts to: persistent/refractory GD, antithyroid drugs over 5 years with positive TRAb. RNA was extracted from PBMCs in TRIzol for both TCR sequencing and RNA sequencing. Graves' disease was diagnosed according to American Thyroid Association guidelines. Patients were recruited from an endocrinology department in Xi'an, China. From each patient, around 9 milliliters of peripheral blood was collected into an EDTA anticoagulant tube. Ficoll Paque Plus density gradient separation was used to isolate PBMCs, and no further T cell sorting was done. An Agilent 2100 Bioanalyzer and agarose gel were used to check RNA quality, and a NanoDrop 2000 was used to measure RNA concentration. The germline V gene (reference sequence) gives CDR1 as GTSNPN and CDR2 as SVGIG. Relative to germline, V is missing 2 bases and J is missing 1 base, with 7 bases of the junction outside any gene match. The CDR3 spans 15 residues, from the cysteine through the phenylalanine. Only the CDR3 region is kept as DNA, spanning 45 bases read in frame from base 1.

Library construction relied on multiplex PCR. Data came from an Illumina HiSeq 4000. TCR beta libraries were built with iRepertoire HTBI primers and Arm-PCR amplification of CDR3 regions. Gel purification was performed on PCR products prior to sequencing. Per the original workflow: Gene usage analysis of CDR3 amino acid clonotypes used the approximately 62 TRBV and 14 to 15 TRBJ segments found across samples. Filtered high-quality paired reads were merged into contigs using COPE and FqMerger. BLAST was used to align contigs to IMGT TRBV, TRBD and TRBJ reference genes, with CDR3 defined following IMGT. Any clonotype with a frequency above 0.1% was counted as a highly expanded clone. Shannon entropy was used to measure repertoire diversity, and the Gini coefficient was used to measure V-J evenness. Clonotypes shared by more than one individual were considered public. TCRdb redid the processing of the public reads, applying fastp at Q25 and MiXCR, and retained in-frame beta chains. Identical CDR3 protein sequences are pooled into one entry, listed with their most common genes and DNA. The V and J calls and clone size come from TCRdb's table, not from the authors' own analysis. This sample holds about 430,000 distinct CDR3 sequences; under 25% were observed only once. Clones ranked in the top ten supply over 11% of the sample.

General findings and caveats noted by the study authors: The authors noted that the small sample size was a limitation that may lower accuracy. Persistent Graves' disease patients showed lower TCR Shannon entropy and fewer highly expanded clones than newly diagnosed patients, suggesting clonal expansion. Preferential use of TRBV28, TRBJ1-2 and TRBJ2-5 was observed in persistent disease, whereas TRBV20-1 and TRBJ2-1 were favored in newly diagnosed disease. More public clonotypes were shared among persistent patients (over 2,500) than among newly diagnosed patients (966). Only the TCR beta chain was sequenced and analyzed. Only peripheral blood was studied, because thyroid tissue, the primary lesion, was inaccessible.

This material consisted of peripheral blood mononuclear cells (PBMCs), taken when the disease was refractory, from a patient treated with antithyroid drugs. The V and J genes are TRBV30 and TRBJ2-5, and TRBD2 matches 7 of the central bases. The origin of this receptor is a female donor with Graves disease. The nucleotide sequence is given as TGTGCCTGGAGTATGGTAGCGGGCCCCCAAGAGACCCAGTACTTC. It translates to CAWSMVAGPQETQYF. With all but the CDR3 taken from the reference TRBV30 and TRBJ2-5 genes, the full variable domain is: SQTIHQWPATLVQPVGSPLSLECTVEGTSNPNLYWYRQAAGRGLQLLFYSVGIGQISSEVPQNLSASRPQDRQFILSSKKLLLSDSGFYLCAWSMVAGPQETQYFGPGTRLLVL.